Below, 24 T cell receptor beta chains from the same sample are listed, as sequenced in a study of blood T cell repertoires in COVID-19. The table came from immunoSEQ multiplex PCR; TCRdb's copy has only in-frame clones and leaves some out. The sample comprises approximately 170,000 clones, around 80% of which are singletons, and roughly 8% rests with the top ten. Specimen: PBMCs or T cells enriched from blood (not recorded which). These receptors were taken from a woman aged 45-59 years who had recovered from COVID-19.

The chain employs TRBV19 and TRBJ1-2; TRBD1 matches at 10 bases. The V gene's germline CDR1 is LNHDA and CDR2 SQIVND (reference sequence). J was trimmed by 4 bases and V by 6 bases; bases with no gene match: 8. This CDR3 contains 15 residues. The CDR3 nucleotides read TGTGCCAGTAGACCGACGGACAGGGGGGTCTATGGCTACACCTTC. Translated: CASRPTDRGVYGYTF.

The gene calls are TRBV5-1 and TRBJ2-3; 7 bases match TRBD1. The V and J ends lost 8 bases and 2 bases, in that order; junction bases with no gene match: 5. CDR3 length equals 13 residues. Germline assignment: CDR1 SGHRS and CDR2 YFSETQ. The CDR3 here is CASNTGDTDTQYF. Here the CDR3 DNA reads TGCGCCAGTAATACAGGGGACACAGATACGCAGTATTTT.

This chain uses TRBV7-2 with TRBJ1-4; D is perhaps TRBD1 (6 bases). V lost 1 base and J lost 7, with 13 bases in between. The germline gives CDR1 SGHTA, CDR2 FQGNSA. The CDR3 is 15 amino acids. The DNA of the CDR3 is TGTGCCAGCAGCTTAGGTGGGGGCGCGCGTGAAAAACTGTTTTTT. It codes for CASSLGGGAREKLFF.

The CDR3 sequence is CASSVNTGNEKLFF. Here the CDR3 DNA reads TGTGCCAGCAGCGTCAACACGGGTAATGAAAAACTGTTTTTT. This chain joins TRBV9 and TRBJ1-4; D gene uncertain. The V gene lost 2 bases and the J gene lost 4 bases, with 9 bases spanning the gap. The CDR3 contains 14 residues. CDR1 SGDLS and CDR2 YYNGEE come from the germline V gene.

In DNA, the CDR3 is TGTGCCAGCAGCCTAAACACCGGGGAGCTGTTTTTT. Its translation is CASSLNTGELFF. The chain joins TRBV7-8 to TRBJ2-2; no firm D call. Per germline, CDR1 SGHVS and CDR2 FQNEAQ. This CDR3 has 12 residues. V lost 5 bases, J lost 2 bases, and 3 bases lay in between.

V usage is TRBV7-9 and J usage is TRBJ2-3; 8 bases match TRBD2. The CDR3 is made up of 16 amino acids. Germline V gives CDR1 SEHNR, CDR2 FQNEAQ (reference sequence). The trim removed 5 bases at V and 5 bases at J, leaving 12 bases unmatched. DNA for the CDR3: TGTGCCAGCAGCCCCTTGTCGGGGGGGATGAGAGATACGCAGTATTTT. Its protein is CASSPLSGGMRDTQYF.

This rearrangement joins TRBV19 to TRBJ1-4; D possibly corresponds to TRBD1 (5 bases). The CDR3 runs to 13 residues. With 9 bases removed from V and 3 bases from J, the gap between germline ends came to 11 bases. Germline CDR1 LNHDA, CDR2 SQIVND (reference sequence). The CDR3 loop reads CASRTIANEKLFF. CDR3 DNA: TGTGCCAGCAGGACAATAGCTAATGAAAAACTGTTTTTT.

This sequence joins TRBV2 and TRBJ2-5, with D uncertain. Deletions cut 1 base from V and 1 base from J, with 7 bases between. Germline V gene lookup returns CDR1 SNHLY and CDR2 FYNNEI. This CDR3 comprises 14 residues. The CDR3: CASSEGRLQETQYF. The CDR3 bases are TGTGCCAGCAGTGAAGGTCGTCTCCAAGAGACCCAGTACTTC.

The chain combines TRBV9 with TRBJ2-1; D is uncertain. The V and J ends lost 0 bases and 4 bases respectively, with 11 bases between them. The CDR3 spans 15 residues. Germline lookup yields CDR1 SGDLS and CDR2 YYNGEE. CDR3 residues: CASSVAPREYNEQFF. In DNA, the CDR3 is TGTGCCAGCAGCGTAGCACCCCGAGAGTACAATGAGCAGTTCTTC.

V usage is TRBV5-1 and J usage is TRBJ2-2; possibly TRBD2 for D (5 bases). The CDR3 is made up of 13 amino acids. The V gene's germline CDR1 is SGHRS and CDR2 YFSETQ. The V gene lost 4 bases and the J gene lost 6 bases, with 10 bases spanning the gap. This CDR3 is CASSAGNPGELFF. The CDR3 region has the DNA TGCGCCAGCAGCGCGGGTAACCCCGGGGAGCTGTTTTTT.

V and J are TRBV29-1 and TRBJ2-7; a weak D match, TRBD2 (5 bases). The V gene lost 7 bases and the J gene lost 3 bases, with 13 bases spanning the gap. The germline gives CDR1 SQVTM, CDR2 ANQGSEA. The CDR3 covers 12 residues. DNA of the CDR3: TGCAGCGCAAGGGAGACCGACTACGAGCAGTACTTC. The encoded protein is CSARETDYEQYF.

The chain recombines TRBV15 with TRBJ1-5; 7 bases are shared with TRBD1. The CDR3 consists of 15 residues. V lost 2 bases, J lost 5 bases, and 6 bases stayed unmatched. Germline V CDR1 and CDR2: LNHNV, YYDKDF (reference sequence). The CDR3 here is CATSRKQGSDQPQHF. The CDR3 DNA follows: TGTGCCACCAGCAGAAAACAGGGGAGCGATCAGCCCCAGCATTTT.

The chain is built from TRBV11-3 and TRBJ2-7; the match to TRBD1 covers 7 bases. The V gene's germline CDR1 is SGHNT and CDR2 YENEEA. With V trimmed by 8 bases and J by 1 base, 5 bases remained unmatched. This CDR3 is 13 amino acids long. In DNA form, the CDR3 reads TGTGCCAGCCAGGACAGGTTGTCCTACGAGCAGTACTTC. Amino acid sequence: CASQDRLSYEQYF.

This chain joins TRBV4-1 and TRBJ2-1; D remains unclear. This CDR3 is 14 amino acids long. Trimming shortened V by 5 bases and J by 5 bases, and 13 bases separated the two germline ends. Germline assignment: CDR1 MGHRA and CDR2 YSYEKL. CDR3 amino acids: CASSSRARNNEQFF. The CDR3 DNA follows: TGCGCCAGCAGCTCAAGAGCGAGAAACAATGAGCAGTTCTTC.

The V and J genes are TRBV6-1 and TRBJ2-3; D call uncertain. The V gene's germline CDR1 is MNHNS and CDR2 SASEGT. The CDR3 has 11 residues. The V end was cut by 1 base, the J end by 10 bases, with 6 bases between. The DNA of the CDR3 is TGTGCCAGCAGTGAAGAAGCATCGCAGTATTTT. Translating it yields CASSEEASQYF.

The genes are TRBV19 and TRBJ2-3; TRBD2 is a possible D gene (5 bases). The ends were cut back, 6 bases at V and 3 bases at J, with 10 bases in the middle. CDR3 length: 13 residues. The germline V gene encodes CDR1 LNHDA and CDR2 SQIVND (reference sequence). This chain's CDR3 is CASRRALTDTQYF. The CDR3 nucleotides read TGTGCCAGTAGGAGGGCTTTGACAGATACGCAGTATTTT.

The CDR3 spells CASRPSGTYGYTF. The CDR3 DNA reads TGTGCCAGCAGACCCAGCGGGACCTATGGCTACACCTTC. The chain uses TRBV27 and TRBJ1-2, with D perhaps matching TRBD1 (5 bases). Per the germline V gene, CDR1 is MNHEY and CDR2 is SMNVEV (reference sequence). The length of the CDR3 is 13 residues. V was shortened by 6 bases and J by 4 bases, with 12 bases between the two germline ends.

This chain uses TRBV7-3 with TRBJ2-1, with TRBD2 identical over 8 bases. CDR1 SGHTA and CDR2 FQGTGA come from the germline V gene. The length of the CDR3 is 13 residues. V gave up 4 bases and J gave up 8 bases; unmatched junction bases: 4. The CDR3 nucleotides are TGTGCCAGCAGCTCGACTAGCGACGATGAGCAGTTCTTC. Encoded protein: CASSSTSDDEQFF.

This chain connects TRBV7-8 to TRBJ2-3; D is perhaps TRBD1 (6 bases). With 4 bases removed from V and 3 bases from J, the gap between germline ends came to 11 bases. CDR1 and CDR2 (germline): SGHVS, FQNEAQ. CDR3 size: 14 residues. For the CDR3, the DNA is TGTGCCAGCAGCTCCTTTGACAGGACAGATACGCAGTATTTT. Protein product: CASSSFDRTDTQYF.

This rearrangement joins TRBV3-1 (or the pseudogene TRBV3-2) to TRBJ2-7; 12 bases align to TRBD2. CDR3 length: 14 amino acids. The trim removed 3 bases at V and 4 bases at J, leaving 1 base unmatched. CDR1 and CDR2 from the germline V gene are LGHDT and YNNKEL (reference sequence). Here the CDR3 reads CASSQGLAGYEQYF. CDR3 DNA sequence: TGTGCCAGCAGCCAGGGACTAGCGGGTTACGAGCAGTACTTC.

The chain links TRBV25-1 to TRBJ1-2; TRBD1 is a possible D gene (5 bases). Germline CDR1 reads MGHDK; CDR2 reads SYGVNS. CDR3 length equals 14 residues. V gave up 5 bases and J gave up 8 bases, with 18 bases separating them. The CDR3 sequence: CASSRTGGLEGYTF. CDR3 DNA: TGTGCCAGCAGTAGGACGGGGGGTCTGGAGGGCTACACCTTC.

The chain carries TRBV28 and TRBJ1-1, with D possibly TRBD1 on 5 matching bases. CDR1 is MDHEN, CDR2 SYDVKM, per germline. CDR3 length: 13 amino acids. V lost 4 bases, J lost 9 bases, and 15 bases lay in between. This CDR3 is CASSSTGAIKAFF. The CDR3 DNA follows: TGTGCCAGCAGTTCCACAGGTGCTATTAAAGCTTTCTTT. Complete variable domain (other parts from reference TRBV28 and TRBJ1-1): DVKVTQSSRYLVKRTGEKVFLECVQDMDHENMFWYRQDPGLGLRLIYFSYDVKMKEKGDIPEGYSVSREKKERFSLILESASTNQTSMYLCASSSTGAIKAFFGQGTRLTVV.

The CDR3 spells CASSRSQVRETQYF. CDR3 coding DNA: TGTGCCAGCAGCCGGTCCCAGGTCAGGGAGACCCAGTACTTC. The rearrangement joins TRBV28 to TRBJ2-5; D is undetermined. The germline V gene has CDR1 MDHEN and CDR2 SYDVKM. The CDR3 has 14 amino acids. Trimming took off 6 bases at V and 5 bases at J, with 16 bases between the two ends. Full variable domain (missing parts from reference TRBV28 and TRBJ2-5): DVKVTQSSRYLVKRTGEKVFLECVQDMDHENMFWYRQDPGLGLRLIYFSYDVKMKEKGDIPEGYSVSREKKERFSLILESASTNQTSMYLCASSRSQVRETQYFGPGTRLLVL.

The V and J genes are TRBV7-8 and TRBJ2-5, with TRBD2 matching over 7 bases. Per germline, CDR1 SGHVS and CDR2 FQNEAQ. Trimming at V came to 3 bases and at J to 5 bases, leaving 6 bases not matched to a gene. This CDR3 contains 14 residues. CDR3 sequence (DNA): TGTGCCAGCAGCTTGCCGGGACTATATGAGACCCAGTACTTC. Protein sequence: CASSLPGLYETQYF. The full variable domain, completed using reference TRBV7-8 and TRBJ2-5, is GAGVSQSPRYKVAKRGQDVALRCDPISGHVSLFWYQQALGQGPEFLTYFQNEAQLDKSGLPSDRFFAERPEGSVSTLKIQRTQQEDSAVYLCASSLPGLYETQYFGPGTRLLVL.